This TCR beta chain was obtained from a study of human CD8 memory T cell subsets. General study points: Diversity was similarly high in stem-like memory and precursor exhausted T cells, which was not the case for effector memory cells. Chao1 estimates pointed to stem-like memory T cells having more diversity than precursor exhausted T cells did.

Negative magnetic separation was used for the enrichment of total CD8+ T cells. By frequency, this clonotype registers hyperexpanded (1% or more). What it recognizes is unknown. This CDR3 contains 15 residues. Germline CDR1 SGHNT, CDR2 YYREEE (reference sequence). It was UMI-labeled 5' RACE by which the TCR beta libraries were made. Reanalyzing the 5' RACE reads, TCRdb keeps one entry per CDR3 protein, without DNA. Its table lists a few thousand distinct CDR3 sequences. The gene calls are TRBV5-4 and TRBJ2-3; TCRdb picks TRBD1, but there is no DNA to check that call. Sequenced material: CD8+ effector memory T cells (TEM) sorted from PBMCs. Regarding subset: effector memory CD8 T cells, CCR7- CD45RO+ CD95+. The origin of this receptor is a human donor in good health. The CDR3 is CASSPTPGAGDTQYF.